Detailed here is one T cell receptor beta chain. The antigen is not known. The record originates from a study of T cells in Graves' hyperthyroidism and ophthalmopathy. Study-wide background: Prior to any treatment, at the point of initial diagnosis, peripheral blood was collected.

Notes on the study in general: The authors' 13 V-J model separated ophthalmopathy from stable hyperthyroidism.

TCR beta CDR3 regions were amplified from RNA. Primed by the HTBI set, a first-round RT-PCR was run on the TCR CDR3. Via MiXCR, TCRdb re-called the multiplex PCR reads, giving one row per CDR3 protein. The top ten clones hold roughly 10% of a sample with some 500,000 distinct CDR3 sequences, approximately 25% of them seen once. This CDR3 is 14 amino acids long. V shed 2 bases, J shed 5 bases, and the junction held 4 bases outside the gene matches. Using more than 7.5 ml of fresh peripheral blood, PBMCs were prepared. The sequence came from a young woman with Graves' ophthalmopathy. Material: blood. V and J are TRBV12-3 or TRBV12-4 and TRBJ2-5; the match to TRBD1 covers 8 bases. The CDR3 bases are TGTGCCAGCAGTTTAATAACAGGGGGGGAGACCCAGTACTTC. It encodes CASSLITGGETQYF.